What follows are 2 T cell receptor beta chains derived from one specimen sequenced in a study of blood T cell repertoires in COVID-19. Assay: immunoSEQ multiplex PCR; the TCRdb copy retains only in-frame clones and omits some. The table includes under 250,000 clones, approximately 88% detected once. Sequenced material: peripheral blood. The receptors shown here come from a woman in her thirties with COVID-19, enrolled during active disease.

This clone was seen a single time. The chain couples TRBV6-2 or TRBV6-3 to TRBJ2-3; no reliable D call. The CDR3 has 14 residues. Germline V lookup: CDR1 MNHEY, CDR2 SVGEGT. V gave up 1 base and J gave up 4 bases, with 9 bases separating them. DNA of the CDR3: TGTGCCAGCAGTTACTTGGAGCCCCCAGATACGCAGTATTTT. As protein: CASSYLEPPDTQYF.

The chain combines TRBV2 with TRBJ2-1; a weak D match, TRBD1 (8 bases). Trimming left V 4 bases short and J 0 bases short, with 34 bases between. The CDR3 contains 23 residues. Looked up from germline, CDR1 is SNHLY and CDR2 is FYNNEI. CDR3 residues: CASSGQGLGTWGGFVGSYNEQFF. The DNA for the CDR3 is TGTGCCAGCAGTGGACAGGGGTTAGGAACATGGGGGGGCTTCGTTGGCTCCTACAATGAGCAGTTCTTC.